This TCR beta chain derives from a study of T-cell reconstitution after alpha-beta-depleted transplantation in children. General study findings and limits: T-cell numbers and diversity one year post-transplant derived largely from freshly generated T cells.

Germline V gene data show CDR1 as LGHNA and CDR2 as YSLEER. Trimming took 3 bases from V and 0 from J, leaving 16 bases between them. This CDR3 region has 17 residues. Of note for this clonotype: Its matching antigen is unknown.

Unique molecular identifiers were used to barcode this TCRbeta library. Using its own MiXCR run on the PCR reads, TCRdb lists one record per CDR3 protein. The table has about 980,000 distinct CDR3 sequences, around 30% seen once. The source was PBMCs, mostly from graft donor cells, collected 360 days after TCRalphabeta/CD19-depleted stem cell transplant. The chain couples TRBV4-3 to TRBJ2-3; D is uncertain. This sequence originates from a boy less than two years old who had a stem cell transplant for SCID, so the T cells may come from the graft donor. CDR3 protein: CASSHARRQFSTDTQYF. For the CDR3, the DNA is TGCGCCAGCAGCCACGCCCGGCGACAATTTAGCACAGATACGCAGTATTTT.